The next 10 T cell receptor beta chains were all read from a single sample in a study of blood T cells in healthy people across ages. A second PCR of about 7 to 12 cycles used a sample-barcoded 5' primer and a J-beta primer mix. TCRdb analysed the 5' RACE reads with MiXCR anew, one entry per CDR3 protein. The sample lists roughly 800,000 distinct CDR3 sequences; 58% were seen once. Sequencing was done on a sample of blood. Receptor source: a man aged 30 to 39 in good health.

This clonotype is a singleton in its sample. The germline gene is not matched at one end of the junction; a read error may be the cause. This chain uses TRBV12-3 or TRBV12-4 with TRBJ2-7; D possibly uses TRBD1 or TRBD2 (5 bases each). There are 15 residues in the CDR3. CDR3: CAGSPRTGTTYEQYF. In DNA form, the CDR3 reads TGTGCCGGCAGTCCCAGAACCGGGACCACCTACGAGCAGTACTTC.

This clonotype has more than one count but fewer than ten. The chain employs TRBV7-9 and TRBJ2-3; no definite D call. Per the germline V gene, CDR1 is SEHNR and CDR2 is FQNEAQ (reference sequence). Trimming took off 5 bases at V and 1 base at J, with 10 bases between the two ends. The CDR3 is made up of 14 amino acids. DNA for the CDR3: TGTGCCAGCAGCCCCTTGATGGGCACAGATACGCAGTATTTT. It codes for CASSPLMGTDTQYF.

The V gene is TRBV6-6, the J gene TRBJ2-1, with a tentative D call TRBD2 (6 bases). Germline V CDR1 and CDR2: MNHNY, SVGAGI (reference sequence). Trimming took off 6 bases at V and 6 bases at J, with 24 bases between the two ends. This CDR3 is built from 17 residues. The CDR3 nucleotides are TGTGCCAGCAGCCAGGCCCTCATTTATCGGGAGTCCAATGAGCAGTTCTTC. This translates into CASSQALIYRESNEQFF.

This chain uses TRBV20-1 with TRBJ1-6, with TRBD1 as a possible D gene (5 bases). The V gene lost 3 bases and the J gene lost 9 bases, with 15 bases spanning the gap. CDR3 size: 14 residues. Per germline, CDR1 DFQATT and CDR2 SNEGSKA (reference sequence). In DNA, the CDR3 is TGCAGTGCTAGCTCGGGACGGGGAATTTCACCCCTCCACTTT. This gives the protein CSASSGRGISPLHF.

The V call is TRBV20-1, the J call TRBJ2-4; D might be TRBD1 or TRBD2, each matching 5 bases. Germline values: CDR1 DFQATT, CDR2 SNEGSKA (reference sequence). The CDR3 is 14 residues long. Trimming took 7 bases from V and 0 from J, leaving 13 bases between them. The CDR3 DNA is TGCAGTGTTTGCCGAGGGGTAGCCAAAAACATTCAGTACTTC. As protein: CSVCRGVAKNIQYF.

The sample holds a few counts of this clonotype. The chain has TRBV10-3 and TRBJ2-1; TRBD1 is a possible D gene (6 bases). The CDR3 runs to 14 residues. Germline V lookup: CDR1 ENHRY, CDR2 SYGVKD. V lost 11 bases and J lost 6, with 20 bases in between. This CDR3 is CASLGQSGVNEQFF. The DNA for the CDR3 is TGTGCCTCCCTAGGGCAATCAGGGGTCAATGAGCAGTTCTTC.

This chain connects TRBV11-3 to TRBJ2-1; 11 bases map to TRBD2. V gave up 1 base and J gave up 7 bases; unmatched junction bases: 3. Per germline, CDR1 SGHNT and CDR2 YENEEA. CDR3 length: 15 amino acids. DNA of the CDR3: TGTGCCAGCAGCTTAGGTAGCGGGGGGGGGAATGAGCAGTTCTTC. Protein product: CASSLGSGGGNEQFF.

This chain joins TRBV7-2 and TRBJ2-1; D unclear. The last part of the DNA fits TRBJ2-7 better; the J call may be wrong. The CDR3 is made up of 15 amino acids. Germline CDR1 is SGHTA and CDR2 is FQGNSA. The CDR3 DNA is TGTGCCAGCAGCGACCAGAGCCCTCCCTACAATGAGCAGTACTTC. The encoded protein is CASSDQSPPYNEQYF.

The chain has TRBV20-1 and TRBJ2-7; unclear D gene. The germline gives CDR1 DFQATT, CDR2 SNEGSKA (reference sequence). The CDR3 loop spans 13 amino acids. V was trimmed by 1 base and J by 10 bases, leaving 17 bases between them. As DNA, the CDR3 is TGCAGTGCTAGAGGACATAGAGGAACAGAACAGTACTTC. Residues: CSARGHRGTEQYF.

This chain links TRBV6-2 or TRBV6-3 with TRBJ2-2; D possibly corresponds to TRBD1 (6 bases). The germline V and J ends were trimmed by 6 bases and 2 bases, with 10 bases remaining between them. The germline CDR1 and CDR2 sequences are MNHEY and SVGEGT. The CDR3 loop spans 14 amino acids. The chain's CDR3 is CASSQDRNTGELFF. The DNA of the CDR3 is TGTGCCAGCAGCCAGGACAGAAACACCGGGGAGCTGTTTTTT.